This TCR beta chain was captured in a study of CD8+CD57+ T cells in acquired aplastic anemia. The TCR beta profiling, which covered VDJ combination and CDR3 sequence, was carried out using genomic DNA as the template. TCRdb used MiXCR to reprocess the reads, holding one entry per CDR3 protein. The sample holds over 200,000 distinct CDR3 sequences, approximately 60% seen once. The length of the CDR3 is 14 residues. CDR1 is SGHDT, CDR2 YYEEEE, per germline. V dropped 2 bases and J dropped 0 bases, with 9 bases sitting between them. This clonotype was detected ten times or more. What was sequenced was sorted CD4+, CD8+, or CD8+CD57+ T cells (not recorded which) from PBMCs. The receptor was derived from a human donor in good health. This chain connects TRBV5-6 to TRBJ2-7, with D perhaps matching TRBD1 or TRBD2 (6 bases each). This chain's CDR3 is CASSFGGPSYEQYF. Here the CDR3 DNA reads TGTGCCAGCAGCTTTGGGGGGCCCTCCTACGAGCAGTACTTC.